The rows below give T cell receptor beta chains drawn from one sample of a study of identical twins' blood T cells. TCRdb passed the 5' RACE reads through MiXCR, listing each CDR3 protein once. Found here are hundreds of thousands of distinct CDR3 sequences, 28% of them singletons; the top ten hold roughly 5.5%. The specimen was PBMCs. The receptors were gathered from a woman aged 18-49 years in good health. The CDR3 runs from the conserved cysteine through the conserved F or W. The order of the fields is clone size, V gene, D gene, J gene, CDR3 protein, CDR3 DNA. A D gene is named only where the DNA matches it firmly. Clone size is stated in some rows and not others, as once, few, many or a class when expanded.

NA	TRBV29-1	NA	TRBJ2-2	CSVEGQGGTGGLFF	TGCAGCGTTGAAGGGCAGGGGGGCACCGGGGGGCTGTTTTTT
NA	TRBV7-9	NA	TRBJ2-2	CASSLVIAGATGELFF	TGTGCCAGCAGCTTAGTCATTGCAGGGGCAACCGGGGAGCTGTTTTTT
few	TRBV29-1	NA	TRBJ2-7	CSVEIVGPVGDEQYF	TGCAGCGTTGAAATCGTAGGGCCGGTGGGGGACGAGCAGTACTTC
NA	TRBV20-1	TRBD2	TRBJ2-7	CSARPASGSLYEQYF	TGCAGTGCTCGCCCGGCTAGCGGGAGCCTCTACGAGCAGTACTTC
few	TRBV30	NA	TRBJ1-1	CAWSSLAMNTEAFF	TGTGCCTGGAGCTCGTTGGCGATGAACACTGAAGCTTTCTTT
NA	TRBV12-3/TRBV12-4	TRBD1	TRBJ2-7	CASSYGTGDYEQYF	TGTGCCAGCAGTTATGGGACAGGGGACTACGAGCAGTACTTC
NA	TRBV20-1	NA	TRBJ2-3	CSARRGGPGTDTQYF	TGCAGTGCCCGTAGGGGGGGCCCAGGCACAGATACGCAGTATTTT
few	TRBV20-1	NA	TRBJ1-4	CSARDGSRGEKLFF	TGCAGTGCTAGGGACGGGTCGAGGGGAGAAAAACTGTTTTTT
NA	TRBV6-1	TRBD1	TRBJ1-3	CASRPGPGTGRYSGNSIYF	TGTGCCAGCAGACCCGGTCCCGGGACAGGGCGATACTCTGGAAACTCCATATATTTT
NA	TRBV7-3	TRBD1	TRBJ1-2	CASSWDRDNYGYTF	TGTGCCAGCAGCTGGGACAGGGATAACTATGGCTACACCTTC
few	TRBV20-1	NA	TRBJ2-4	CSAHRQGGKNIQYF	TGCAGTGCTCATAGGCAGGGCGGCAAAAACATTCAGTACTTC
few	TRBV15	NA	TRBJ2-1	CATSRAAETYNEQFF	TGTGCCACCAGCAGAGCAGCGGAAACCTACAATGAGCAGTTCTTC
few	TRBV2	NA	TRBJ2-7	CATQGQSYEQYF	TGTGCCACCCAAGGGCAGAGCTACGAGCAGTACTTC
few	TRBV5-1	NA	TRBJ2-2	CASSLVVTGNTGELFF	TGCGCCAGCAGCTTGGTTGTGACAGGGAACACCGGGGAGCTGTTTTTT
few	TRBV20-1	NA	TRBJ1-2	CSARDIDYGYTF	TGCAGTGCTAGAGATATTGACTATGGCTACACCTTC
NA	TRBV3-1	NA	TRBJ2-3	CASVDSGSTDTQYF	TGTGCCAGCGTGGACTCGGGTAGCACAGATACGCAGTATTTT
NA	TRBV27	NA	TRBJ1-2	CASRPGQKSNYGYTF	TGTGCCAGCAGGCCTGGACAGAAATCTAACTATGGCTACACCTTC
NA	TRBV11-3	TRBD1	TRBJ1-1	CASRTSTGATTEAFF	TGTGCCAGCAGAACCTCGACAGGGGCGACCACTGAAGCTTTCTTT
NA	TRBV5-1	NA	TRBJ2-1	CASSLGAPTYNEQFF	TGCGCCAGCAGTTTAGGGGCACCAACCTACAATGAGCAGTTCTTC
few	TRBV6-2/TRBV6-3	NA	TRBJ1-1	CASSPELWNTEAFF	TGTGCCAGCAGCCCCGAGTTGTGGAACACTGAAGCTTTCTTT
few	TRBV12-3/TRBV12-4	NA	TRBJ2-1	CASGTFPEGSKFF	TGTGCCAGCGGAACTTTCCCGGAGGGGAGTAAGTTCTTC
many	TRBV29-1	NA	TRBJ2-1	CSVTEQFF	TGCAGCGTTACTGAGCAGTTCTTC
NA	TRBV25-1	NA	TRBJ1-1	CAGEWRENTEAFF	TGTGCCGGCGAGTGGAGAGAGAACACTGAAGCTTTCTTT
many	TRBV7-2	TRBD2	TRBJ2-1	CASSLGLAGYNEQFF	TGTGCCAGCAGCTTAGGACTAGCGGGTTACAATGAGCAGTTCTTC